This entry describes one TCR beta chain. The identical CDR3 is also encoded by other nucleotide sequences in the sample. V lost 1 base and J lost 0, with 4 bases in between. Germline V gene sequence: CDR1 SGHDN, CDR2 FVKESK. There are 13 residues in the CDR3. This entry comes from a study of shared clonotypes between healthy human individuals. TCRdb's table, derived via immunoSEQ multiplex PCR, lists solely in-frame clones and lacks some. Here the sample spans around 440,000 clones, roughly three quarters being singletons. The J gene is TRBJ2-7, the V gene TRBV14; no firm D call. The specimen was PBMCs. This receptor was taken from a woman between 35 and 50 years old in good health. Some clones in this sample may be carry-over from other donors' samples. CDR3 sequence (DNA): TGTGCCAGCAGCCAAGGTAACTCCTACGAGCAGTACTTC. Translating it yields CASSQGNSYEQYF.